These 2 T cell receptor beta chains share one sample of origin, sequenced in a study of T cell responses to AZD1222 COVID-19 vaccine. Measured with immunoSEQ multiplex PCR; TCRdb has only the in-frame clones, and not every one. This table has tens of thousands of clones, around 88% appearing once. The sequencing here drew on peripheral blood, taken 28 days after the second AZD1222 dose. Source of these receptors: an adult who received the AZD1222 COVID-19 vaccine.

The chain is built from TRBV6-1 and TRBJ1-2; D may be TRBD1 (6 bases). The germline V gene encodes CDR1 MNHNS and CDR2 SASEGT. Trimming removed 2 bases from V and 4 bases from J, with 11 bases in between. The CDR3 totals 14 residues. CDR3 sequence: CASSEPGQSYGYTF. The CDR3 bases are TGTGCCAGCAGTGAACCCGGACAGTCCTATGGCTACACCTTC.

This chain's CDR3 is CASSLAPGLAQNEQFF. As DNA, the CDR3 is TGTGCCAGCAGCTTAGCCCCGGGACTAGCGCAGAATGAGCAGTTCTTC. The chain has TRBV7-2 and TRBJ2-1, with 10 bases lining up with TRBD2. Trimming at V came to 0 bases and at J to 7 bases, leaving 6 bases not matched to a gene. Germline loops: CDR1 SGHTA, CDR2 FQGNSA. The CDR3 runs to 16 residues.